These T cell receptor beta chains were read from a single sample in a study of blood T cell repertoires in COVID-19. This table comes from immunoSEQ multiplex PCR, and its TCRdb copy is limited to in-frame clones, with some not included. Of about 150,000 clones in the sample, under 90% were seen once. Sequencing was done on a sample of peripheral blood. The receptors here all came from a human donor in a cohort sampled during active COVID-19. Each CDR3 is given with its conserved first and last residue. D genes are given only for firm matches. Rows give clone size only sometimes, using once, few, many, or a class for an expanded clone.

D gene,J gene,clone size,V gene,CDR3 DNA,CDR3 protein
NA,TRBJ2-5,NA,TRBV2,TGTGCCAGCAGTGAATGGAGGGGGGGCGCGGGAGAGACCCAGTACTTC,CASSEWRGGAGETQYF
NA,TRBJ1-4,NA,TRBV9,TGTGCCAGCAGCGGTGGGGCTGCAACTAATGAAAAACTGTTTTTT,CASSGGAATNEKLFF
TRBD2,TRBJ2-5,NA,TRBV5-1,TGCGCCAGCAGCTTGGGTCTAGCGGGGGGCTATGAGACCCAGTACTTC,CASSLGLAGGYETQYF
NA,TRBJ1-6,NA,TRBV7-2,TGTGCCAGCAGCTTTGGGAGCTCCTATAATTCACCCCTCCACTTT,CASSFGSSYNSPLHF
TRBD1,TRBJ1-2,NA,TRBV9,TGTGCCAGCAGCGTAGCCCCGGGACAGGGGGATGGGAACTATGGCTACACCTTC,CASSVAPGQGDGNYGYTF
TRBD2,TRBJ2-1,NA,TRBV18,TGTGCCAGCTCACGGGCTAGCGGGGGGAGCTCCTACAATGAGCAGTTCTTC,CASSRASGGSSYNEQFF
NA,TRBJ1-1,NA,TRBV7-2,TGTGCCAGCAGCTTACAAGCAGGGGCTAACACTGAAGCTTTCTTT,CASSLQAGANTEAFF
TRBD2,TRBJ2-1,NA,TRBV18,TGTGCCAGCTCGCAACTAGCGGAGAGCTCCTACAATGAGCAGTTCTTC,CASSQLAESSYNEQFF
NA,TRBJ1-3,NA,TRBV28,TGTGCCAGCAATACACCAGGAAACACCATATATTTT,CASNTPGNTIYF
NA,TRBJ1-4,NA,TRBV7-2,TGTGCCAGCAGCTTAAGAGGGTGGGATGAAAAACTGTTTTTT,CASSLRGWDEKLFF
NA,TRBJ2-7,NA,TRBV2,TGTGCCAGCAGTGAAGCGGGGCCGCCCCGGGAGCAGTACTTC,CASSEAGPPREQYF
TRBD1,TRBJ1-1,NA,TRBV5-4,TGTGCCAGCAGCCCCGACAGGGGGGATACTGAAGCTTTCTTT,CASSPDRGDTEAFF
NA,TRBJ2-3,many,TRBV12-3/TRBV12-4,TGTGCCAGCAGTTTCCAGGGGGATACGCAGTATTTT,CASSFQGDTQYF
TRBD1,TRBJ2-5,NA,TRBV6-5,TGTGCCAGCAGTCCCCGACAGGGGAGAGAGACCCAGTACTTC,CASSPRQGRETQYF
NA,TRBJ2-1,NA,TRBV2,TGTGCCAGCAGTGAGCCGCCGCGAGATGAGCAGTTCTTC,CASSEPPRDEQFF
TRBD2,TRBJ2-2,NA,TRBV11-2,TGTGCCAGCAGCTTAGGCGGGGGGCTAGCCGGGGAGCTGTTTTTT,CASSLGGGLAGELFF
NA,TRBJ1-1,NA,TRBV5-1,TGCGCCAGCAGCATACAGGGCGCTGAAGCTTTCTTT,CASSIQGAEAFF
NA,TRBJ1-1,NA,TRBV12-3/TRBV12-4,TGTGCCAGCAGTTTATTCGTAGAGGGTGAAGCTTTCTTT,CASSLFVEGEAFF
NA,TRBJ2-5,few,TRBV28,TGTGCCAGCAGTTTCTCACAGGGCCAAGAGACCCAGTACTTC,CASSFSQGQETQYF
NA,TRBJ2-1,NA,TRBV7-2,TGTGCCAGCAGCTCCCAATCTCAGGGCCTAGAGCAGTTCTTC,CASSSQSQGLEQFF
TRBD1,TRBJ2-3,NA,TRBV25-1,TGTGCCAGCAGTGACCTGAGGCAGGGGGTTGGAGATACGCAGTATTTT,CASSDLRQGVGDTQYF
TRBD1,TRBJ2-7,few,TRBV29-1,TGCAGCGTTCTACAGGGGGCTTGGGAGCAGTACTTC,CSVLQGAWEQYF
NA,TRBJ1-5,many,TRBV30,TGTGCCTGGACTCGGGGACTGGGGGGCAATCAGCCCCAGCATTTT,CAWTRGLGGNQPQHF
NA,TRBJ1-6,NA,TRBV9,TGTGCCAGCCAATCCCCCTATAATTCACCCCTCCACTTT,CASQSPYNSPLHF
NA,TRBJ1-6,NA,TRBV19,TGTGCCAGTAGTTCATCGGGGGAAGGTAATTCACCCCTCCACTTT,CASSSSGEGNSPLHF
TRBD1,TRBJ1-6,NA,TRBV28,TGTGCCAGCAGATCAGGGGGCGAGAATTCACCCCTCCACTTT,CASRSGGENSPLHF
NA,TRBJ2-2,NA,TRBV7-3,TGTGCCAGCAGCTCCGGAGGGACCGGGGAGCTGTTTTTT,CASSSGGTGELFF
NA,TRBJ2-5,NA,TRBV29-1,TGCAGCGTTGACGGCCTCGGTTGGCAGGGTAGGATGAAGACCCAGTACTTC,CSVDGLGWQGRMKTQYF
TRBD1,TRBJ1-2,NA,TRBV12-3/TRBV12-4,TGTGCCAGCAGCGACAGGGCTGGCTACACCTTC,CASSDRAGYTF
TRBD1,TRBJ2-2,NA,TRBV6-5,TGTGCCAGCAGTTACTCTGGACAGGCTAACACCGGGGAGCTGTTTTTT,CASSYSGQANTGELFF
NA,TRBJ2-5,NA,TRBV18,TGTGCCAGCTCGACGGGACTTGGGGAGACCCAGTACTTC,CASSTGLGETQYF
NA,TRBJ1-5,NA,TRBV6-1,TGTGCCAGCAGTGAAAGAGGGACCGGGAGCCAGCCCCAGCATTTT,CASSERGTGSQPQHF
NA,TRBJ2-3,NA,TRBV27,TGTGCCAGCAGCCAAAAGCAGGGAGATACGCAGTATTTT,CASSQKQGDTQYF
TRBD1,TRBJ1-3,NA,TRBV12-3/TRBV12-4,TGTGCCAGCCTTAGGGGGCCTGGAAACACCATATATTTT,CASLRGPGNTIYF
TRBD2,TRBJ2-1,NA,TRBV11-3,TGTGCCAGCAGCTTAGGTCGTCTCAGGACTAGATACAATGAGCAGTTCTTC,CASSLGRLRTRYNEQFF
NA,TRBJ2-1,NA,TRBV30,TGTGCCTGGAGTGTACTACGGGGTCCGAGCTCCTACAATGAGCAGTTCTTC,CAWSVLRGPSSYNEQFF
NA,TRBJ1-1,once,TRBV2,TGTGCCAGCAGTGTCACAGGGAACACTGAAGCTTTCTTT,CASSVTGNTEAFF
TRBD2,TRBJ2-3,NA,TRBV7-9,TGTGCCAGCAGCCCGGGGACTAGCGGGGGCCTTAGCACAGATACGCAGTATTTT,CASSPGTSGGLSTDTQYF
TRBD1,TRBJ2-7,NA,TRBV4-1,TGCGCCAGCAGCCAAGGGACAGGAACCCCCTACGAGCAGTACTTC,CASSQGTGTPYEQYF
NA,TRBJ1-1,NA,TRBV5-6,TGTGCCAGCAGCTCCTGGCAGACAGTGGTGAACACTGAAGCTTTCTTT,CASSSWQTVVNTEAFF
NA,TRBJ1-2,NA,TRBV2,TGTGCCAGCCTTTCTGGGGGGGGACTACTTGGCTACACCTTC,CASLSGGGLLGYTF
TRBD1,TRBJ1-5,NA,TRBV7-2,TGTGCCAGCAGCTTATGGGGACAGGGAGGAAGCAATCAGCCCCAGCATTTT,CASSLWGQGGSNQPQHF
NA,TRBJ1-6,NA,TRBV13,TGTGCCAGCAGTCATACTTCGCCCTATAATTCACCCCTCCACTTT,CASSHTSPYNSPLHF
TRBD1,TRBJ1-2,few,TRBV7-8,TGTGCCAGCAGCCCCCGGACAGGGGCCACGGGGGGCTACACCTTC,CASSPRTGATGGYTF
NA,TRBJ2-1,NA,TRBV15,TGTGCCACCAGCAGAGGGGCAGGGGCAATAGAGCAGTTCTTC,CATSRGAGAIEQFF
NA,TRBJ1-1,NA,TRBV14,TGTGCCAGCAGCCAAGAGAGGGGGACGGGGAACACTGAAGCTTTCTTT,CASSQERGTGNTEAFF